The 27 T cell receptor beta chains below were found in one sample sequenced in a study of CD8 T cells in ankylosing spondylitis. Findings and caveats of the study: The study identified a TCR beta motif of under ten highly homologous variants that appeared characteristic of ankylosing spondylitis blood.

What these receptors recognize is not known. Each CDR3 protein is one row after TCRdb ran MiXCR on the 5' RACE reads. The sample has more than 600,000 distinct CDR3 sequences; roughly 20% are singletons. What was sequenced was blood, either unsorted or a sorted T cell fraction (not recorded which). Every receptor here comes from a male donor with ankylosing spondylitis.

In its sample, this clonotype was seen many times. The V call is TRBV3-1, the J call TRBJ1-1, with D unclear. The germline V gene has CDR1 LGHDT and CDR2 YNNKEL (reference sequence). This CDR3 comprises 13 residues. Trimming took 1 base from V and 2 from J, leaving 5 bases between them. In DNA, the CDR3 is TGTGCCAGCAGCCAAGGGGCCAACACTGAAGCTTTCTTT. The encoded protein is CASSQGANTEAFF.

This clonotype appeared many times. The CDR3: CSAPGPNEKLFF. The CDR3 nucleotides read TGCAGCGCCCCCGGGCCGAATGAAAAACTGTTTTTT. The rearrangement uses TRBV29-1 and TRBJ1-4; D gene uncertain. With 7 bases removed from V and 5 bases from J, the gap between germline ends came to 11 bases. CDR3 size: 12 residues. CDR1 and CDR2 from the germline V gene are SQVTM and ANQGSEA. Filled out from reference TRBV29-1 and TRBJ1-4, the complete variable domain reads SAVISQKPSRDICQRGTSLTIQCQVDSQVTMMFWYRQQPGQSLTLIATANQGSEATYESGFVIDKFPISRPNLTFSTLTVSNMSPEDSSIYLCSAPGPNEKLFFGSGTQLSVL.

The gene calls are TRBV29-1 and TRBJ2-1, with D tentatively TRBD2 (5 bases). The CDR3 loop spans 16 amino acids. Trimming took 7 bases from V and 3 from J, leaving 22 bases between them. Germline V lookup: CDR1 SQVTM, CDR2 ANQGSEA. The CDR3 nucleotides read TGCAGCGGTGGGGAGTGGGAGCAGCGGTACTACAATGAGCAGTTCTTC. This sequence encodes CSGGEWEQRYYNEQFF.

This chain uses TRBV5-5 with TRBJ1-1; no clear D gene. V lost 4 bases and J 1 base, leaving 11 bases between the germline ends. Germline CDR1 is SGHKS and CDR2 is YYEKEE (reference sequence). This CDR3 is 14 amino acids long. CDR3 amino acids: CASSTDGRNTEAFF. In nucleotides, the CDR3 is TGTGCCAGCAGCACGGACGGCCGGAACACTGAAGCTTTCTTT. The full variable domain, completed using reference TRBV5-5 and TRBJ1-1, is DAGVTQSPTHLIKTRGQQVTLRCSPISGHKSVSWYQQVLGQGPQFIFQYYEKEERGRGNFPDRFSARQFPNYSSELNVNALLLGDSALYLCASSTDGRNTEAFFGQGTRLTVV.

The chain recombines TRBV7-9 with TRBJ1-2, with D maybe TRBD1 (5 bases). V lost 8 bases and J 4 bases, leaving 11 bases between the germline ends. The germline V gene encodes CDR1 SEHNR and CDR2 FQNEAQ (reference sequence). CDR3 size: 12 residues. In DNA form, the CDR3 reads TGTGCCAGCCGGGGGAAAGGCTATGGCTACACCTTC. Protein: CASRGKGYGYTF.

The chain has TRBV12-3 or TRBV12-4 and TRBJ1-1; D ambiguous. Trimming removed 6 bases from V and 3 bases from J, with 11 bases in between. This CDR3 is 13 amino acids long. CDR3 sequence: CASRPFEDTEAFF. In nucleotides, the CDR3 is TGTGCCAGCAGGCCCTTCGAGGACACTGAAGCTTTCTTT.

The V and J genes are TRBV5-1 and TRBJ1-2, with TRBD1 as a possible D gene (5 bases). Germline CDR1 is SGHRS and CDR2 is YFSETQ. The CDR3 has 15 amino acids. Trimming cost V 2 bases and J 2 bases, with 13 bases left between them. CDR3 residues: CASSFTAGLNYGYTF. CDR3 in DNA: TGCGCCAGCAGCTTTACGGCAGGGCTAAACTATGGCTACACCTTC. Full variable domain (remainder filled in from reference TRBV5-1 and TRBJ1-2): KAGVTQTPRYLIKTRGQQVTLSCSPISGHRSVSWYQQTPGQGLQFLFEYFSETQRNKGNFPGRFSGRQFSNSRSEMNVSTLELGDSALYLCASSFTAGLNYGYTFGSGTRLTVV.

The sample holds a few counts of this clonotype. The chain employs TRBV11-2 and TRBJ2-3; TRBD1 is a possible D gene (6 bases). Germline CDR1 SGHAT, CDR2 FQNNGV. The CDR3 runs 13 residues. V lost 8 bases to trimming and J lost 0 bases, with 9 bases between them. The CDR3 bases are TGTGCCAGCGGACAGCTTAGCACAGATACGCAGTATTTT. Amino acids: CASGQLSTDTQYF. Supplemented by reference TRBV11-2 and TRBJ2-3, the full variable domain reads EAGVAQSPRYKIIEKRQSVAFWCNPISGHATLYWYQQILGQGPKLLIQFQNNGVVDDSQLPKDRFSAERLKGVDSTLKIQPAKLEDSAVYLCASGQLSTDTQYFGPGTRLTVL.

This chain links TRBV11-2 with TRBJ1-1; D call uncertain. V was clipped by 4 bases and J by 6 bases, with 12 bases between them. CDR1 is SGHAT and CDR2 is FQNNGV in the germline V gene. The CDR3 extends over 13 amino acids. The CDR3 spells CASSSSEAAEAFF. The CDR3 coding sequence is TGTGCCAGCAGCTCCTCCGAGGCCGCTGAAGCTTTCTTT.

This clonotype was counted between two and nine times. The chain combines TRBV2 with TRBJ2-7, with 9 bases matching TRBD2. CDR3 size: 16 residues. The junction had 9 bases not matched to a gene; V was cut back by 4 bases and J by 2 bases. Germline V gene data show CDR1 as SNHLY and CDR2 as FYNNEI. CDR3 nucleotides: TGTGCCAGCAGTGGGGGATCTAGCGGGGTGCCCTACGAGCAGTACTTC. Translated: CASSGGSSGVPYEQYF.

Only a few counts were recorded for this clonotype. The rearrangement links TRBV10-2 to TRBJ2-1; D unclear. The CDR3 extends over 15 amino acids. V was cut by 3 bases and J by 4 bases, with 13 bases left in between. Germline CDR1 and CDR2: WSHSY and SAAADI. The CDR3 loop is CASSDVLRQYNEQFF. The CDR3 region has the DNA TGCGCCAGCAGTGACGTCTTGCGGCAGTACAATGAGCAGTTCTTC.

Only a few counts were recorded for this clonotype. The chain joins TRBV5-6 to TRBJ1-2, with D maybe TRBD1 (6 bases). This CDR3 has 16 amino acids. V was pared by 4 bases and J by 3 bases, with 19 bases between. Germline V lookup: CDR1 SGHDT, CDR2 YYEEEE. The CDR3 DNA sequence: TGTGCCAGCAGCAGAGCAGGGGCAGATATACACTATGGCTACACCTTC. It yields the protein CASSRAGADIHYGYTF.

Only a few counts were recorded for this clonotype. The gene calls are TRBV13 and TRBJ2-7, with 9 bases aligning to TRBD1. V was pared by 5 bases and J by 2 bases, with 10 bases of the junction left unmatched. Germline-derived CDR1 and CDR2 are PRHDT and FYEKMQ (reference sequence). CDR3 length: 16 residues. The chain's CDR3 is CASSPGLGTGPYEQYF. The CDR3, as DNA: TGTGCCAGCAGCCCCGGCCTCGGGACAGGGCCCTACGAGCAGTACTTC.

The chain recombines TRBV29-1 with TRBJ2-5; TRBD2 is a possible D gene (5 bases). The germline V gene has CDR1 SQVTM and CDR2 ANQGSEA. This CDR3 has 17 residues. With 7 bases removed from V and 6 bases from J, the gap between germline ends came to 30 bases. The chain's CDR3 is CSAPRHARGADSQTQYF. The CDR3 nucleotides are TGCAGCGCTCCTCGCCACGCCCGGGGAGCTGATAGCCAGACCCAGTACTTC. Based on the CDR3 plus reference TRBV29-1 and TRBJ2-5, the full variable domain is SAVISQKPSRDICQRGTSLTIQCQVDSQVTMMFWYRQQPGQSLTLIATANQGSEATYESGFVIDKFPISRPNLTFSTLTVSNMSPEDSSIYLCSAPRHARGADSQTQYFGPGTRLLVL.

The sample holds a few counts of this clonotype. The chain links TRBV2 to TRBJ2-7; a weak D match, TRBD1 (5 bases). Per the germline V gene, CDR1 is SNHLY and CDR2 is FYNNEI. Trimming left V 4 bases short and J 4 bases short, with 11 bases between. This CDR3 contains 13 residues. The CDR3 protein is CASSGPGLYEQYF. The CDR3 DNA sequence: TGTGCCAGCAGTGGACCAGGGTTATACGAGCAGTACTTC.

This clonotype was counted a few times. The CDR3 carries no conserved terminal phenylalanine or tryptophan, so it likely arises from a read error. The DNA is omitted, as the CDR3 cannot be located on it reliably, and the CDR3 follows TCRdb's listing. The V and J genes are TRBV11-2 and TRBJ2-1. Per germline, CDR1 SGHAT and CDR2 FQNNGV. The CDR3 is made up of 12 amino acids, end residues included. CDR3: CASSLDGRSPRL.

This clonotype was recorded once. This chain uses TRBV29-1 with TRBJ2-3; 11 nucleotides match TRBD2. This CDR3 is 14 amino acids long. Germline V gene lookup returns CDR1 SQVTM and CDR2 ANQGSEA. The J segment lost 2 bases and the V segment lost 6 bases, leaving 4 bases of the junction unmatched. CDR3 sequence reads: CSVGLAEPTDTQYF. DNA of the CDR3: TGCAGCGTGGGACTAGCGGAACCCACAGATACGCAGTATTTT.

This clonotype was counted between two and nine times. The genes are TRBV25-1 and TRBJ2-7; D gene uncertain. The CDR3 is 17 residues long. Per germline, CDR1 MGHDK and CDR2 SYGVNS. Trimming took off 4 bases at V and 3 bases at J, with 22 bases between the two ends. DNA of the CDR3: TGTGCCAGCAGTGGCTACTCTGTGGCAGGCCCCCTCTACGAGCAGTACTTC. Encoded protein: CASSGYSVAGPLYEQYF.

In its sample, this clonotype was seen many times. The chain employs TRBV10-3 and TRBJ2-1; TRBD2 matches 7 bases. Germline CDR1 and CDR2: ENHRY and SYGVKD. V lost 5 bases to trimming and J lost 5 bases; unmatched junction nucleotides: 12. The CDR3 consists of 16 residues. CDR3 residues: CAISPGTTLSHNEQFF. As DNA, the CDR3 is TGTGCCATCAGTCCCGGGACTACATTATCTCACAATGAGCAGTTCTTC.

This clonotype was recorded a few times. The V call is TRBV6-2 or TRBV6-3, the J call TRBJ2-2, with 8 bases lining up with TRBD2. This CDR3 is 14 amino acids long. CDR1 is MNHEY, CDR2 SVGEGT, per germline. V shed 6 bases, J shed 8 bases, and the junction held 8 bases outside the gene matches. CDR3 sequence reads: CASRSGLAGGELFF. In nucleotides, the CDR3 is TGTGCCAGCAGAAGCGGACTAGCCGGAGGGGAGCTGTTTTTT.

A few counts support this clonotype. The CDR3 DNA is TGCAGTGCTAGAGATGAGATTGGCGGGAGCCCTCACGAGCAGTACTTC. This translates into CSARDEIGGSPHEQYF. The chain has TRBV20-1 and TRBJ2-7; the match to TRBD2 covers 7 bases. CDR1 and CDR2 from the germline V gene are DFQATT and SNEGSKA (reference sequence). Trimming took 0 bases from V and 5 from J; bases not matched to a gene: 13. The CDR3 covers 16 residues.

V gene TRBV27 combines with J gene TRBJ2-3; 8 bases match TRBD2. Germline V gene sequence: CDR1 MNHEY, CDR2 SMNVEV (reference sequence). Trimming took 6 bases from V and 5 from J; bases not matched to a gene: 10. The CDR3 consists of 15 residues. CDR3 region: CASRDSGSRGDTQYF. CDR3 nucleotide sequence: TGTGCCAGCAGGGACAGCGGGAGTCGCGGAGATACGCAGTATTTT.

CDR3 DNA sequence: TGCGCCAGCAGCCCGGCGGGGTTGAGCACCGGGGAGCTGTTTTTT. Translated: CASSPAGLSTGELFF. The chain recombines TRBV5-1 with TRBJ2-2, with a tentative D call TRBD2 (6 bases). The CDR3 is 15 residues long. The V gene's germline CDR1 is SGHRS and CDR2 YFSETQ. V was pared by 4 bases and J by 4 bases, with 14 bases between.

This rearrangement joins TRBV20-1 to TRBJ2-3; TRBD1 aligns across 8 bases. V gave up 6 bases and J gave up 1 base; unmatched junction bases: 6. CDR3 size: 14 residues. The germline V gene has CDR1 DFQATT and CDR2 SNEGSKA (reference sequence). CDR3 loop: CSAPMTGGTDTQYF. The CDR3 region has the DNA TGCAGTGCACCGATGACAGGGGGCACAGATACGCAGTATTTT.

This clonotype was observed a few times. The rearrangement uses TRBV20-1 and TRBJ2-1, with TRBD1 matching 9 bases. Germline CDR1 is DFQATT and CDR2 is SNEGSKA (reference sequence). The CDR3 has 15 amino acids. The V and J ends lost 2 bases and 7 bases, in that order; junction bases with no gene match: 9. The CDR3 sequence: CSARHRDRVMNEQFF. In DNA, the CDR3 is TGCAGTGCTAGACACCGGGACAGGGTCATGAATGAGCAGTTCTTC.

The chain joins TRBV12-3 or TRBV12-4 to TRBJ1-2, with D perhaps matching TRBD1 (6 bases). The V end lost 5 bases, the J end lost 1 base, and 14 bases lay between the germline ends. CDR3 size: 15 residues. DNA for the CDR3: TGTGCCAGCAGTCTCGGACAGTATTTTAACTATGGCTACACCTTC. This gives the protein CASSLGQYFNYGYTF.

This CDR3 reads CASSVKGLDSNQPQHF. The DNA for the CDR3 is TGTGCCAGCAGTGTTAAAGGGTTAGATAGCAATCAGCCCCAGCATTTT. The V and J genes are TRBV2 and TRBJ1-5; D uncertain. Germline-derived CDR1 and CDR2 are SNHLY and FYNNEI. CDR3 size: 16 residues. V shed 4 bases and J shed 0 bases, with 13 bases lying between them.